The 11 T cell receptor beta chains listed next were all sequenced from one sample in a study of T cell responses to AZD1222 COVID-19 vaccine. Clones were sequenced by immunoSEQ multiplex PCR, and TCRdb holds only the in-frame ones, with some missing. The data show 150,000 to 200,000 clones, with around 93% seen just once and 2.3% held by the top ten. The specimen comprised peripheral blood, sampled on day 0 of AZD1222 vaccination. Every receptor here comes from an adult in good health.

The chain has TRBV19 and TRBJ1-5; D gene ambiguous. V lost 6 bases and J 8 bases, leaving 11 bases between the germline ends. The CDR3 is 12 residues long. Germline V gene lookup returns CDR1 LNHDA and CDR2 SQIVND (reference sequence). The CDR3 DNA reads TGTGCCAGTAGCCGCCCCCTTAAGCCCCAGCATTTT. Protein sequence: CASSRPLKPQHF.

The chain carries TRBV11-2 and TRBJ1-1; D is ambiguous. This CDR3 has 13 amino acids. Trimming took off 3 bases at V and 4 bases at J, with 9 bases between the two ends. The germline gives CDR1 SGHAT, CDR2 FQNNGV. For the CDR3, the DNA is TGTGCCAGCAGCTTTGACTTGAGCACTGAAGCTTTCTTT. Its protein is CASSFDLSTEAFF. The full variable domain, rest sourced from reference TRBV11-2 and TRBJ1-1, is EAGVAQSPRYKIIEKRQSVAFWCNPISGHATLYWYQQILGQGPKLLIQFQNNGVVDDSQLPKDRFSAERLKGVDSTLKIQPAKLEDSAVYLCASSFDLSTEAFFGQGTRLTVV.

This chain uses TRBV9 with TRBJ2-2, with 13 bases aligning to TRBD2. The CDR3 runs 16 residues. V trimming: 4 bases; J trimming: 8 bases; junction bases outside the gene matches: 8. Per germline, CDR1 SGDLS and CDR2 YYNGEE. The CDR3 protein is CASSPRTSGGAGELFF. The CDR3 nucleotides are TGTGCCAGCAGCCCTCGGACTAGCGGGGGTGCGGGGGAGCTGTTTTTT.

The genes are TRBV3-1 (or the pseudogene TRBV3-2) and TRBJ2-5, with a possible D match to TRBD2 (5 bases). V dropped 3 bases and J dropped 1 base, with 12 bases sitting between them. This CDR3 is 15 amino acids long. Per germline, CDR1 LGHDT and CDR2 YNNKEL (reference sequence). DNA of the CDR3: TGTGCCAGCAGCCACCTCAAGCGGAGCCAAGAGACCCAGTACTTC. It translates to CASSHLKRSQETQYF.

Here the CDR3 reads CASRGIHNEQFF. The CDR3 DNA reads TGCGCCAGCAGAGGAATCCACAATGAGCAGTTCTTC. This chain connects TRBV4-1 to TRBJ2-1, with no clear D. The CDR3 runs 12 residues. Germline V gene sequence: CDR1 MGHRA, CDR2 YSYEKL. V was pared by 6 bases and J by 5 bases, with 8 bases between.

The V gene is TRBV18, the J gene TRBJ2-3; D unresolved. There are 15 residues in the CDR3. Germline V gene lookup returns CDR1 KGHSH and CDR2 LQKENI. With 2 bases removed from V and 2 bases from J, the gap between germline ends came to 11 bases. The DNA of the CDR3 is TGTGCCAGCTCACCAGGGCAGACGGTCACAGATACGCAGTATTTT. Encoded protein: CASSPGQTVTDTQYF.

The chain uses TRBV6-6 and TRBJ1-3, with D unresolved. Germline V gene lookup returns CDR1 MNHNY and CDR2 SVGAGI (reference sequence). The CDR3 covers 14 residues. The germline V and J ends were trimmed by 2 bases and 4 bases, with 9 bases remaining between them. The CDR3 sequence: CASSYTGGGNTIYF. CDR3 nucleotides: TGTGCCAGCAGTTACACGGGAGGGGGAAACACCATATATTTT.

J is TRBJ2-5 and V is TRBV3-1 (or the pseudogene TRBV3-2); D not resolved. CDR3 length equals 14 residues. The germline V and J ends were trimmed by 0 bases and 7 bases, with 12 bases remaining between them. Germline V gene lookup returns CDR1 LGHDT and CDR2 YNNKEL (reference sequence). CDR3 sequence: CASSQEANTATQYF. The CDR3 coding sequence is TGTGCCAGCAGCCAAGAGGCTAACACCGCGACCCAGTACTTC.

The gene calls are TRBV6-4 and TRBJ2-3, with 11 bases that match TRBD2. The CDR3 is 18 residues long. Per the germline V gene, CDR1 is MRHNA and CDR2 is SNTAGT. V trimming: 2 bases; J trimming: 0 bases; junction bases outside the gene matches: 7. CDR3 DNA: TGTGCCAGCAGTGACGGGAGACTAGCGGGGCTTAGCACAGATACGCAGTATTTT. The encoded protein is CASSDGRLAGLSTDTQYF.

The chain employs TRBV27 and TRBJ2-3, with TRBD2 matching over 15 bases. From germline, CDR1 is MNHEY and CDR2 SMNVEV (reference sequence). Unmatched junction bases numbered 10, after V lost 4 bases and J lost 14 bases. The CDR3 runs to 15 residues. The CDR3 reads CASSWGLAGGQDVYF. The CDR3 bases are TGTGCCAGCAGTTGGGGACTAGCGGGAGGCCAGGATGTGTATTTT.

This clone was detected only once. This chain uses TRBV10-3 with TRBJ1-1, with 10 bases lining up with TRBD1. V lost 4 bases, J lost 4 bases, and 9 bases stayed unmatched. The length of the CDR3 is 16 residues. CDR1 and CDR2 from the germline V gene are ENHRY and SYGVKD. The CDR3 DNA sequence: TGTGCCATCAGTGGCCCCCGGGACAGGGGAACCACTGAAGCTTTCTTT. Its translation is CAISGPRDRGTTEAFF.